This T cell receptor (beta chain) was obtained from a study of blood T cell repertoires in COVID-19. J gave up 2 bases and V 0 bases, and 2 bases lay outside the gene matches. The germline V gene encodes CDR1 SGHRS and CDR2 YFSETQ. The CDR3 length is 15 residues. The Seattle patients joined while their infection was active and were tracked longitudinally afterward. TCRdb keeps only in-frame clones here, not all; method: immunoSEQ multiplex PCR. The sample records about 210,000 clones, 84% being singletons. This chain links TRBV5-1 with TRBJ2-3; 8 positions match TRBD1. Sequenced: peripheral blood. The sequence was obtained from a woman older than 75 with COVID-19, enrolled during active disease. CDR3 sequence: CASSLGQGFTDTQYF. The CDR3 DNA reads as TGCGCCAGCAGCTTGGGACAGGGGTTCACAGATACGCAGTATTTT. Full variable domain (outside the CDR3, taken from reference TRBV5-1 and TRBJ2-3): KAGVTQTPRYLIKTRGQQVTLSCSPISGHRSVSWYQQTPGQGLQFLFEYFSETQRNKGNFPGRFSGRQFSNSRSEMNVSTLELGDSALYLCASSLGQGFTDTQYFGPGTRLTVL.